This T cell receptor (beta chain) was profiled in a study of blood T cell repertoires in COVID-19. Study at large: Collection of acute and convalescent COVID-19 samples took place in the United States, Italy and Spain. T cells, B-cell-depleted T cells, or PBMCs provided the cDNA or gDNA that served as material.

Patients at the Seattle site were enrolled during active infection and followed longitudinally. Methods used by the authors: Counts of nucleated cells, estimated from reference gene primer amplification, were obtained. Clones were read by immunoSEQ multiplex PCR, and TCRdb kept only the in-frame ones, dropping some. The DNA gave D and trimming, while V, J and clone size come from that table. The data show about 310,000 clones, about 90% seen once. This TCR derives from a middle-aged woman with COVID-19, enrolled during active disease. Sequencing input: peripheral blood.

This CDR3 reads CASSLAPSGEQYF. CDR3 nucleotides: TGTGCCAGCAGCTTAGCCCCATCGGGCGAGCAGTACTTC. The chain employs TRBV11-3 and TRBJ2-7; the D is unclear. The CDR3 runs 13 residues. V dropped 1 base and J dropped 6 bases, with 10 bases sitting between them. Germline V gene sequence: CDR1 SGHNT, CDR2 YENEEA.